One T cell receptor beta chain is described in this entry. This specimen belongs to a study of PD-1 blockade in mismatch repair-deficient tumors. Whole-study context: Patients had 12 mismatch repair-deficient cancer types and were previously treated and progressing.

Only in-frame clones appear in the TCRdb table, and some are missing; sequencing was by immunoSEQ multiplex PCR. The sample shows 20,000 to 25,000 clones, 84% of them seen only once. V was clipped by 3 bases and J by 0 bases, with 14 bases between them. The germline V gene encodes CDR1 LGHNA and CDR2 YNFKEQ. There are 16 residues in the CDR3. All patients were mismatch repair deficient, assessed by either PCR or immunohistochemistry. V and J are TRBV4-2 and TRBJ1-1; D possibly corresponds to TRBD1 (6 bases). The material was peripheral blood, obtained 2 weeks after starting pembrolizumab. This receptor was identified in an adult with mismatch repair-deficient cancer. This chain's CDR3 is CASSQVGGAMNTEAFF. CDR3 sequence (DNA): TGTGCCAGCAGCCAGGTAGGGGGAGCAATGAACACTGAAGCTTTCTTT.